This passage covers 3 T cell receptor beta chains from one sample sequenced in a study of blood T cell repertoires in COVID-19. Measured with immunoSEQ multiplex PCR; TCRdb has only the in-frame clones, and not every one. This table holds around 77,000 clones, about nine tenths found once. Sequencing input: peripheral blood. These receptors were obtained from a man between 65 and 79 years old with active or convalescent COVID-19.

J is TRBJ2-1 and V is TRBV9; 11 positions agree with TRBD2. J gave up 10 bases and V 4 bases, and 13 bases lay outside the gene matches. The length of the CDR3 is 16 residues. Germline loops: CDR1 SGDLS, CDR2 YYNGEE. This CDR3 reads CASSPLSGTSGREQFF. DNA for the CDR3: TGTGCCAGCAGCCCCCTCTCCGGGACTAGCGGCCGAGAGCAGTTCTTC.

This rearrangement joins TRBV6-5 to TRBJ1-1; D possibly corresponds to TRBD1 (6 bases). V was trimmed by 1 base and J by 5 bases, leaving 14 bases between them. Germline CDR1 and CDR2: MNHEY and SVGAGI. The CDR3 runs to 15 residues. The CDR3 sequence is CASSYLVRGGTEAFF. As DNA, the CDR3 is TGTGCCAGCAGTTACTTAGTCAGGGGTGGGACTGAAGCTTTCTTT.

This clone has a handful of counts. V gene TRBV7-2 combines with J gene TRBJ1-2; 10 bases align to TRBD1. From germline, CDR1 is SGHTA and CDR2 FQGNSA. CDR3 length: 15 residues. The junction had 11 bases not matched to a gene; V was cut back by 5 bases and J by 8 bases. CDR3 sequence (DNA): TGTGCCAGCAGCCCTGTCGTCGGGACAGGGGAAGGCTACACCTTC. It specifies CASSPVVGTGEGYTF.